The clone carrying this TCR beta chain was recorded only once. No antigen is known for it. TCRdb's table, derived via immunoSEQ multiplex PCR, lists solely in-frame clones and lacks some. The sample carries 75,000 to 100,000 clones, more than 85% recorded once. Prior autoimmune disease or systemic immunosuppression barred patients. These data are taken from a study of OX40 agonist ivuxolimab in advanced cancers. As for the study in general: Among those enrolled, mean age was about 63 years (range about 23 to 85) and roughly 84% were male.

Findings and caveats of the study: Clonal expansion by week 6 occurred in CD4+ and CD8+ blood T cells (at 0.1 to 3.0 mg/kg). CD8+ T cells were the subset that, on average, had more expanded clones than CD4+.

CDR3 length equals 14 residues. Trimming took 0 bases from V and 2 from J, leaving 8 bases between them. Germline V gene data show CDR1 as SGHKS and CDR2 as YYEKEE (reference sequence). The sequence was obtained from an adult with an advanced solid tumor such as melanoma, head and neck, liver or kidney cancer. J is TRBJ1-2 and V is TRBV5-5, with D uncertain. This specimen was CD4+ or CD8+ T cells sorted from blood, taken in a trial of the OX40 agonist ivuxolimab. CDR3 loop: CASSLVPGNYGYTF. As DNA, the CDR3 is TGTGCCAGCAGCTTGGTTCCCGGAAACTATGGCTACACCTTC.